Reported below is one T cell receptor beta chain. The same CDR3 is also encoded by other DNA sequences in this sample. The table came from immunoSEQ multiplex PCR; TCRdb's copy has only in-frame clones and leaves some out. The sample holds 1.5 million to 2.5 million clones, roughly 94% seen once. This sample was included in a study of shared clonotypes between healthy human individuals. The naive CD8 population came from CD45RO-negative cells selected for CCR7, without terminally differentiated effector memory CD45RA+ cells. This CDR3 has 12 residues. The V end was cut by 0 bases, the J end by 8 bases, with 5 bases between. In germline, CDR1 is MNHEY, CDR2 SVGAGI.

The sample comprised naive CD8+ T cells sorted from blood. The chain is built from TRBV6-5 and TRBJ2-1; D gene ambiguous. The sequence came from a man in his late teens or twenties in good health. Here the CDR3 reads CASSYSRDEQFF. CDR3 sequence (DNA): TGTGCCAGCAGTTACTCGAGAGATGAGCAGTTCTTC.